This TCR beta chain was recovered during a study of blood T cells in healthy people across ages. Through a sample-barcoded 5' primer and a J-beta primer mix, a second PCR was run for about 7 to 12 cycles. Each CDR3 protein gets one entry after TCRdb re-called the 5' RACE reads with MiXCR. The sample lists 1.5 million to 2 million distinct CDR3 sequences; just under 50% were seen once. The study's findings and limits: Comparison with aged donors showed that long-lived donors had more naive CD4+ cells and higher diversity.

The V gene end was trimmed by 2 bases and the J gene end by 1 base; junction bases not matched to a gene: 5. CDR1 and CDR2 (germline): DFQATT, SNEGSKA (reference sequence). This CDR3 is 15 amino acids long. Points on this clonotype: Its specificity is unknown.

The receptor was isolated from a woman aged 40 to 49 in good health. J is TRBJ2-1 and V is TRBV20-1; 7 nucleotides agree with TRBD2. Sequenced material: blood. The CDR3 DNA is TGCAGTGCTAGACTAGCGGAACGTTCCTACAATGAGCAGTTCTTC. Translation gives CSARLAERSYNEQFF.